This T cell receptor beta chain was retrieved from a study of T-cell reconstitution after alpha-beta-depleted transplantation in children. This sample's TCRbeta library carried unique molecular identifier barcodes. TCRdb analysed the PCR reads with MiXCR anew, one entry per CDR3 protein. The data contain about 260,000 distinct CDR3 sequences, approximately 10% of them singletons. CDR3 length equals 14 residues. Germline V lookup: CDR1 LNHDA, CDR2 SQIVND (reference sequence). Trimming shortened V by 6 bases and J by 4 bases, and 13 bases separated the two germline ends. Worth noting for this clonotype: Antigen specificity is unknown.

Findings of the study overall: After transplant, high TCRbeta diversity at day 60 in some patients arose from surviving recipient T cells and thymic progenitors. The main origin of T-cell counts and diversity one year after transplant was newly produced T cells. Reportedly, only several hundred clones from non-depleted graft cells drove alpha-beta T-cell counts at about two months.

This sample comprised peripheral blood, obtained 180 days after TCRalphabeta/CD19-depleted stem cell transplant. This receptor was identified in a male patient aged 2 to 10 who had a stem cell transplant for chronic granulomatous disease, so the T cells may come from the graft donor. V gene TRBV19 combines with J gene TRBJ1-5; TRBD1 is a possible D gene (6 bases). The CDR3 is CASSNIGQNQPQHF. The DNA for the CDR3 is TGTGCCAGTAGCAACATAGGACAGAATCAGCCCCAGCATTTT.